This T cell receptor (beta chain) was recovered during a study of T cells in localized non-small cell lung cancer. Notes on the study in general: In uninvolved adjacent lung, T cell clonality reached its highest value, exceeding tumor. Adjacent lung exhibited a median of about 50 among the 100 most abundant tumor clones. Prolonged overall survival went with higher T cell density in the blood. Sequencing was limited to one tumor region, leaving the possibility of heterogeneity open.

This CDR3 is 16 amino acids long. Germline V gene data show CDR1 as SGHRS and CDR2 as YFSETQ. Between the trimmed V and J ends, which lost 4 bases and 5 bases, there was a span of 21 bases. Data came from immunoSEQ multiplex PCR; TCRdb stores just in-frame clones and leaves some out. The sample yields some 16,000 clones, approximately 81% seen once. For this clone: Its cognate antigen is unknown.

The source is a male donor older than 55 with stage I lung adenocarcinoma. The J gene is TRBJ1-2, the V gene TRBV5-1; a weak D match, TRBD1 (5 bases). The sequences come from peripheral blood, collected before any cancer treatment. CDR3 residues: CASSRTYTDSNYGYTF. CDR3 sequence (DNA): TGCGCCAGCAGCCGAACCTATACTGACAGTAATTATGGCTACACCTTC.